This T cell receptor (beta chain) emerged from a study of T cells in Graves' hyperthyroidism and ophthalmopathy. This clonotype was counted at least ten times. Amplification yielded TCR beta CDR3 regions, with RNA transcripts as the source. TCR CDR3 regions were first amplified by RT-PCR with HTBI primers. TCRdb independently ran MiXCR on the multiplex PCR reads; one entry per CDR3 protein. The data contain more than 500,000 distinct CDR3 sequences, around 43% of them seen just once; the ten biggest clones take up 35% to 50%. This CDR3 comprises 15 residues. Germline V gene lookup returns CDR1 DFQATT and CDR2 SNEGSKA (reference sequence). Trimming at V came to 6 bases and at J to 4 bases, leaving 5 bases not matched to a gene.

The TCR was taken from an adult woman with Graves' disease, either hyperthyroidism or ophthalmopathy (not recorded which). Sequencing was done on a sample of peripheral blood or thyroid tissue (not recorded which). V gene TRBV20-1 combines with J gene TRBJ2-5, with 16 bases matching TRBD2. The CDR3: CSARGLAGGGETQYF. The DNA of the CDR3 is TGCAGTGCACGGGGACTAGCGGGAGGGGGAGAGACCCAGTACTTC.